The clone carrying this TCR beta chain was seen a single time. These data come from a study of blood T cell repertoires in COVID-19. Measured with immunoSEQ multiplex PCR; TCRdb has only the in-frame clones, and not every one. The sample consists of hundreds of thousands of clones, around 87% of them appearing once. Trimming took 6 bases from V and 0 from J, leaving 21 bases between them. Per the germline V gene, CDR1 is KGHSH and CDR2 is LQKENI. The CDR3 contains 18 residues. The chain joins TRBV18 to TRBJ2-1, with a possible D match to TRBD1 (6 bases). Sequenced: PBMCs or T cells enriched from blood (not recorded which). The sequence derives from a woman aged 50 to 60 who had recovered from COVID-19. DNA of the CDR3: TGTGCCAGCTCCCGGGACAAGGGAGCTAAAAGCTCCTACAATGAGCAGTTCTTC. Amino acids: CASSRDKGAKSSYNEQFF.